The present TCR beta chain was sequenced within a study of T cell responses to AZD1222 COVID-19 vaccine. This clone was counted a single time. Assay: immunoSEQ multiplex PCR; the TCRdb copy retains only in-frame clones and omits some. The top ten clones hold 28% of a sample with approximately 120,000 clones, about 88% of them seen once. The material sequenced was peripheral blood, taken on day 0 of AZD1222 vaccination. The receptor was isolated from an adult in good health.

The CDR3 here is CASSFHLAGSSYNEQFF. Written as DNA, the CDR3 is TGTGCCAGCAGCTTCCATCTAGCCGGAAGCTCCTACAATGAGCAGTTCTTC. This chain links TRBV13 with TRBJ2-1; tentatively, D is TRBD2 (5 bases). The germline V gene encodes CDR1 PRHDT and CDR2 FYEKMQ (reference sequence). Trimming removed 3 bases from V and 0 bases from J, with 15 bases in between. This CDR3 contains 17 residues.